This TCR beta chain was profiled in a study of early T cells in non-severe SARS-CoV-2 infection. TCRdb re-derived calls from the 5' RACE reads in MiXCR, one entry per CDR3 protein. The repertoire holds about 40,000 distinct CDR3 sequences, with roughly 4.3% as singletons. This clonotype has ten or more counts. The V gene's germline CDR1 is SQVTM and CDR2 ANQGSEA. Trimming took 0 bases from V and 6 from J, leaving 11 bases between them. CDR3 length: 13 amino acids. The sequencing input was whole blood. This clonotype originated in an adult who was a healthcare worker with PCR-confirmed SARS-CoV-2 infection or an uninfected control (not recorded which). The gene calls are TRBV29-1 and TRBJ1-2; possible D gene TRBD1, 6 bases. The CDR3 reads CSVEDQYRDGYTF. CDR3 nucleotides: TGCAGCGTTGAAGACCAGTACAGGGATGGCTACACCTTC.